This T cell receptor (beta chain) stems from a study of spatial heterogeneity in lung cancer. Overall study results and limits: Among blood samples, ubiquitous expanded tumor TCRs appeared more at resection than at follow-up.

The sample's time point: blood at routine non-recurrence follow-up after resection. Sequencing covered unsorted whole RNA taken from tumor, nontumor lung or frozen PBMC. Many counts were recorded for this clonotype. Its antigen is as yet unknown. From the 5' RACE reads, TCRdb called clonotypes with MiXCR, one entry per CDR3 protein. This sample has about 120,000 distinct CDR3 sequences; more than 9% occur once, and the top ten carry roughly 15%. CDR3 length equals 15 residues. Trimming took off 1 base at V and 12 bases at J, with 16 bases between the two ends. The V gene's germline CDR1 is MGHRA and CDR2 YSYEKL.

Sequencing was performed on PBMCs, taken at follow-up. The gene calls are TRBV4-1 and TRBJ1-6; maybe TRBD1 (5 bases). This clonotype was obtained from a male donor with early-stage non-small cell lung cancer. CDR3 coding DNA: TGCGCCAGCAGCCAAGCGGGGGTGGTCAGTCGACCCCTCCACTTT. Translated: CASSQAGVVSRPLHF.